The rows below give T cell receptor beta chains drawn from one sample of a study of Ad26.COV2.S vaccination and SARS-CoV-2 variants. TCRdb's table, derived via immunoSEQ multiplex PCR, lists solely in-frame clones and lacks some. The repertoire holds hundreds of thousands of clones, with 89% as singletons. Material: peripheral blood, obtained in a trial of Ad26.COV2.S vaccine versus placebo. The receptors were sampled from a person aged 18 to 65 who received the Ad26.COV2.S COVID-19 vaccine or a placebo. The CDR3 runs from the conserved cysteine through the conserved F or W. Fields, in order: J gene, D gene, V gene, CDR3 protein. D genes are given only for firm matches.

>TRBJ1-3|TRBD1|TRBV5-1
CASSSGQGGSGNTIYF
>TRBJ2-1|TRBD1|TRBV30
CAWSTGTGDWNEQFF
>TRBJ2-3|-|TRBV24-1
CATSDSLGLSTDTQYF
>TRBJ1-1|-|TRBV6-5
CASGLLQSGNTEAFF
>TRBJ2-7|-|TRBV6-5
CASSYNGFFYEQYF
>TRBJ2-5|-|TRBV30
CAWSASGWETQYF
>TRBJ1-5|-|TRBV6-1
CASSGGLGTLGNQPQHF
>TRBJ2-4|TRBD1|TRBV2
CASRGGQGLAKNIQYF
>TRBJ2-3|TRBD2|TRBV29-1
CSVSPSGGAANTQYF
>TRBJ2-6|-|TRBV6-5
CASTKAGANVLTF
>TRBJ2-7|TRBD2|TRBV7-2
CASSRTSGRDYEQYF
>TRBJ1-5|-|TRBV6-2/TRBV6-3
CASSKDGYSNQPQHF
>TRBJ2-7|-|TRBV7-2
CASSSADQAIWVF
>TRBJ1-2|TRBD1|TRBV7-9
CASSFGQAYGYTF
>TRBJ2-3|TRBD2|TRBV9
CASSLYGTSRTDTQYF
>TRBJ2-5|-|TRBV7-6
CASSLSAEDQYF
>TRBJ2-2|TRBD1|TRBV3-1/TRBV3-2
CASSSTGSWYTGELFF
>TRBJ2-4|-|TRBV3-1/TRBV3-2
CASSRSGDGENIQYF
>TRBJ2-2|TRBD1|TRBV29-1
CSGQGAGELFF
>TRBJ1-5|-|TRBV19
CASSIRGGNQPQHF
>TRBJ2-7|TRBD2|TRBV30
CAYRLAGLSYEQYF
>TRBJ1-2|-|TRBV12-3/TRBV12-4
CASSFGGDGYTF
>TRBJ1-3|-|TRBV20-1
CSAPRAGLEYF
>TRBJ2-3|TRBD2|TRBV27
CASSLGTRADTQYF
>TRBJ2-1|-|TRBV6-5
CASSYSNEQFF
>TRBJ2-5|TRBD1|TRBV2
CASSRHSGQPGETQYF
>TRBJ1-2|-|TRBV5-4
CASSLVGGRAEYGYTF
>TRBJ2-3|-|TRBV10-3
CAISQLNTQYF
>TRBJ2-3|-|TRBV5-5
CASSSPGANTQYF
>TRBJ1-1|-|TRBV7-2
CASSLGSANTEAFF
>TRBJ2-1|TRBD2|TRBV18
CASSPPRTGAGLAGPNEQFF
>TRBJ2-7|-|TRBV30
CAWSGQAYEQYF
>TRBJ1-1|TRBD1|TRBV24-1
CATSDYRGSEAFF
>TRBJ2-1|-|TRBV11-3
CASSLGTSDNEQFF
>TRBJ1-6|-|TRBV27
CASSFGGSPLHF
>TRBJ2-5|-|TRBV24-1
CATSDPSGSETQYF
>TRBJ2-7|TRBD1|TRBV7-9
CASSLGQPPYEQYF
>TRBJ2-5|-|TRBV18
CASSPPALETQYF
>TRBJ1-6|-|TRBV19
CASSIDPQAGPNHF
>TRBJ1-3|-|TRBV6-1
CASSDQPVSGNTIYF
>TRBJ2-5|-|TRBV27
CASSLYRGSETQYF
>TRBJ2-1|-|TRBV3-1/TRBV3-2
CASSFQGGEQFF
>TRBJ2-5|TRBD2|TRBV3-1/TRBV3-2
CASSFRLAGQETQYF
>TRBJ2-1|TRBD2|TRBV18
CASSPNPGLAGGNEQFF
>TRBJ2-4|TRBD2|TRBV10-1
CASSESSREGNDIQYF
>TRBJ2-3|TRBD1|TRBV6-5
CASRRQGAGRDTQYF
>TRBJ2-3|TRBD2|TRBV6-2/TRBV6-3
CASSYPTWTSGGEVTQYF
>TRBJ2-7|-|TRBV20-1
CSAEDSYEQYF
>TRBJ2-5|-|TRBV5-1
CASSLYFYRQETQYF
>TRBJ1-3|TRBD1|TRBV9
CASSALTGGTGNTIYF
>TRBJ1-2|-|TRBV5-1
CASSRTVSNYGYTF